This T cell receptor beta chain emerged from a study of cytomegalovirus exposure and HLA in healthy donors. Some clones are missing from TCRdb's copy, which holds only in-frame ones; the method was immunoSEQ multiplex PCR. The sample includes 55,000 to 75,000 clones, around 95% of them seen just once. V was trimmed by 4 bases and J by 8 bases, leaving 15 bases between them. The V gene's germline CDR1 is KGHSH and CDR2 LQKENI. The CDR3 spans 14 residues. The source is a young man in good health and CMV-seropositive. V is TRBV18 and J is TRBJ2-1; the D gene is possibly TRBD1 (5 bases). Sequencing was performed on PBMCs. The CDR3 DNA reads as TGTGCCAGCTCACTGGGGCCAGGTCGGGATGAGCAGTTCTTC. This codes for CASSLGPGRDEQFF.